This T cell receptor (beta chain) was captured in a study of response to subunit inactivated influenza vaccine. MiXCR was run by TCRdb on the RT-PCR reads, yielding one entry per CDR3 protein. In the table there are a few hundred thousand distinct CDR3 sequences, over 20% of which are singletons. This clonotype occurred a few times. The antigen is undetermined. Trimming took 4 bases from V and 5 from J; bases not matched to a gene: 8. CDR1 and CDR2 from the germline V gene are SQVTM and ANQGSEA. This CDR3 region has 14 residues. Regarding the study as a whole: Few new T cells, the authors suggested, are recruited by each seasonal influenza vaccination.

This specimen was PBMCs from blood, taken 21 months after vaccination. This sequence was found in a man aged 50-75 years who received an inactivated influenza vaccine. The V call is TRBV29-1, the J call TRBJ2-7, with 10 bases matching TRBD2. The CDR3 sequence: CSVVVSGRADEQYF. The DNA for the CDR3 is TGCAGCGTTGTAGTCAGCGGGAGGGCCGACGAGCAGTACTTC.